A single sample is the source of the 21 T cell receptor beta chains below, sequenced in a study of T-cell memory formation after mild COVID-19. Each CDR3 protein gets one entry after TCRdb re-called the 5' RACE reads with MiXCR. Seen here are 300,000 to 350,000 distinct CDR3 sequences, roughly a fifth observed once, and the top ten hold about 21%. The sequenced sample was PBMCs or a T cell subset sorted from them (not recorded which). These receptors all stem from a man aged 18 to 35 who had mild COVID-19 (a few samples of this study predate the infection). Cell type and time point are not known.

This chain joins TRBV29-1 and TRBJ1-5, with D possibly matching TRBD1 (5 bases). V dropped 4 bases and J dropped 8 bases, with 15 bases sitting between them. This CDR3 is built from 13 residues. CDR1 and CDR2 from the germline V gene are SQVTM and ANQGSEA. The DNA for the CDR3 is TGCAGCGTTGGGAGTTCGGGGGATGAGCCCCAGCATTTT. It translates to CSVGSSGDEPQHF. Based on the CDR3 plus reference TRBV29-1 and TRBJ1-5, the full variable domain is SAVISQKPSRDICQRGTSLTIQCQVDSQVTMMFWYRQQPGQSLTLIATANQGSEATYESGFVIDKFPISRPNLTFSTLTVSNMSPEDSSIYLCSVGSSGDEPQHFGDGTRLSIL.

This clonotype was recorded a few times. The V gene is TRBV5-1, the J gene TRBJ2-3; 12 bases are shared with TRBD2. The CDR3 covers 14 residues. After removal of 5 bases from V and 4 bases from J, the junction contained 2 bases not matched to a gene. Germline CDR1 and CDR2: SGHRS and YFSETQ. CDR3 in DNA: TGCGCCAGCAGTACTAGCGGGGGGCCAGATACGCAGTATTTT. Translating gives CASSTSGGPDTQYF.

The rearrangement uses TRBV4-1 and TRBJ1-2; 10 bases line up with TRBD1. The CDR3 runs 15 residues. Germline CDR1 MGHRA, CDR2 YSYEKL. The V gene end was trimmed by 2 bases and the J gene end by 4 bases; junction bases not matched to a gene: 4. CDR3 bases: TGCGCCAGCAGCCAACGACAGGGGGCATTCTATGGCTACACCTTC. Its protein is CASSQRQGAFYGYTF.

This clonotype was recorded a few times. V and J are TRBV7-9 and TRBJ2-1, with no clear D. CDR1 and CDR2 (germline): SEHNR, FQNEAQ (reference sequence). This CDR3 is 15 amino acids long. V was clipped by 1 base and J by 2 bases, with 9 bases between them. CDR3 sequence: CASSLGPYAYNEQFF. CDR3 nucleotide sequence: TGTGCCAGCAGCTTAGGACCTTACGCCTACAATGAGCAGTTCTTC.

CDR3 region: CASSWALYNEQFF. In DNA form, the CDR3 reads TGTGCCAGCAGCTGGGCCCTCTACAATGAGCAGTTCTTC. The rearrangement joins TRBV7-2 to TRBJ2-1; D is unresolved. V lost 4 bases and J 3 bases, leaving 7 bases between the germline ends. The CDR3 runs to 13 residues. Germline V CDR1 and CDR2: SGHTA, FQGNSA.

V and J are TRBV15 and TRBJ1-6; maybe TRBD1 (6 bases). The V gene lost 5 bases and the J gene lost 10 bases, with 18 bases spanning the gap. Germline V gene sequence: CDR1 LNHNV, CDR2 YYDKDF (reference sequence). The CDR3 covers 15 residues. DNA for the CDR3: TGTGCCACCAGCCTAACTAGAGAACAGGGATCACCCCTCCACTTT. Residues: CATSLTREQGSPLHF.

This chain uses TRBV4-3 with TRBJ2-5; TRBD2 matches at 8 bases. The ends lost 4 bases at V and 1 base at J; junction bases unmatched: 11. The CDR3 covers 17 residues. Germline V gene data show CDR1 as LGHNA and CDR2 as YSLEER. CDR3 protein: CASSLSRGGALQETQYF. The DNA of the CDR3 is TGCGCCAGCAGCCTTTCCCGGGGGGGGGCCCTCCAAGAGACCCAGTACTTC.

The V call is TRBV11-2, the J call TRBJ2-3, with no clear D. V was cut by 10 bases and J by 0 bases, with 8 bases left in between. The germline CDR1 and CDR2 sequences are SGHAT and FQNNGV. This CDR3 is built from 12 residues. The CDR3 sequence: CATKSSTDTQYF. The CDR3 DNA follows: TGTGCCACCAAATCTAGCACAGATACGCAGTATTTT.

Many counts were recorded for this clonotype. The rearrangement links TRBV7-3 to TRBJ2-5; 8 nucleotides align to TRBD2. V lost 2 bases, J lost 3 bases, and 8 bases stayed unmatched. Per germline, CDR1 SGHTA and CDR2 FQGTGA. The CDR3 totals 16 residues. For the CDR3, the DNA is TGTGCCAGCAGCTTATGGGGCGGGGGGACCGAAGAGACCCAGTACTTC. This translates into CASSLWGGGTEETQYF.

This clonotype was observed a few times. The chain combines TRBV29-1 with TRBJ1-2; 10 positions agree with TRBD1. The CDR3 is 13 residues long. Losses at the gene ends were 6 bases for V and 5 bases for J; bases not matched to a gene: 6. CDR1 is SQVTM and CDR2 is ANQGSEA in the germline V gene. The CDR3 is CSVGTGEGYGYTF. CDR3 sequence (DNA): TGCAGCGTCGGGACAGGGGAGGGGTATGGCTACACCTTC.

The DNA for the CDR3 is TGTGCCAGCAGCTTAGATTCCCTAGACAGTTCGAACACTGAAGCTTTCTTT. Its translation: CASSLDSLDSSNTEAFF. The chain has TRBV7-8 and TRBJ1-1; TRBD1 is a possible D gene (5 bases). Trimming shortened V by 1 base and J by 1 base, and 16 bases separated the two germline ends. The CDR3 loop spans 17 amino acids. Per the germline V gene, CDR1 is SGHVS and CDR2 is FQNEAQ.

The chain joins TRBV3-1 to TRBJ1-4, with TRBD1 matching over 7 bases. Germline CDR1 reads LGHDT; CDR2 reads YNNKEL (reference sequence). V lost 3 bases and J lost 5; bases outside the gene matches: 6. The CDR3 is made up of 15 amino acids. The CDR3 DNA follows: TGTGCCAGCAGCCATAGCACAGGGGTAAATGAAAAACTGTTTTTT. This translates into CASSHSTGVNEKLFF. Full variable domain (rest looked up from reference TRBV3-1 and TRBJ1-4): DTAVSQTPKYLVTQMGNDKSIKCEQNLGHDTMYWYKQDSKKFLKIMFSYNNKELIINETVPNRFSPKSPDKAHLNLHINSLELGDSAVYFCASSHSTGVNEKLFFGSGTQLSVL.

The V call is TRBV10-3, the J call TRBJ2-1; 10 nucleotides line up with TRBD2. CDR3 length: 15 residues. Trimming at V came to 6 bases and at J to 2 bases, leaving 4 bases not matched to a gene. Germline CDR1 and CDR2: ENHRY and SYGVKD. CDR3 residues: CAISLAGATYNEQFF. CDR3 nucleotides: TGTGCCATCAGCCTAGCGGGGGCAACCTACAATGAGCAGTTCTTC.

In this sample, this clonotype turned up a few times. This chain links TRBV21-1 with TRBJ2-2; whether TRBD1, the table's D call, matches the DNA was not checked. TRBV21-1 is a listed pseudogene. The CDR3 runs 15 residues. CDR3 bases: TGTGCCCACCTCCCGGGCGAGGGATTTACCGGGGAGCTGTTTTTT. Translating gives CAHLPGEGFTGELFF.

This clonotype was detected a few times. The chain is built from TRBV9 and TRBJ1-6, with D possibly being TRBD1 (6 bases). Germline lookup yields CDR1 SGDLS and CDR2 YYNGEE. This CDR3 spans 15 amino acids. V shed 0 bases and J shed 6 bases, with 10 bases lying between them. CDR3 region: CASSVAGGPNSPLHF. CDR3 nucleotide sequence: TGTGCCAGCAGCGTAGCTGGGGGGCCTAATTCACCCCTCCACTTT.

The rearrangement uses TRBV6-5 and TRBJ2-1, with D perhaps being TRBD1 or TRBD2 (5 bases each). Trimming removed 6 bases at V and 4 bases at J, with 16 bases between. CDR3 length equals 15 residues. Germline CDR1 and CDR2: MNHEY and SVGAGI. CDR3 loop: CASSPGLGEYNEQFF. CDR3 in DNA: TGTGCCAGCAGCCCCGGGTTAGGGGAGTACAATGAGCAGTTCTTC.

This chain joins TRBV7-9 and TRBJ2-2; D gene uncertain. CDR3 length: 15 amino acids. Germline V gene sequence: CDR1 SEHNR, CDR2 FQNEAQ (reference sequence). V lost 5 bases to trimming and J lost 1 base, with 11 bases between them. The CDR3 region is CASSPLGRNTGELFF. The CDR3 DNA reads as TGTGCCAGCAGCCCGTTAGGAAGGAACACCGGGGAGCTGTTTTTT.

In this sample, this clonotype turned up once. The chain recombines TRBV11-2 with TRBJ2-1; no definite D call. The CDR3 covers 13 residues. V gave up 5 bases and J gave up 4 bases, with 9 bases separating them. Germline CDR1 reads SGHAT; CDR2 reads FQNNGV. For the CDR3, the DNA is TGTGCCAGCAGCCAGGACGGATACAATGAGCAGTTCTTC. Translated, it gives CASSQDGYNEQFF. Filled out from reference TRBV11-2 and TRBJ2-1, the complete variable domain reads EAGVAQSPRYKIIEKRQSVAFWCNPISGHATLYWYQQILGQGPKLLIQFQNNGVVDDSQLPKDRFSAERLKGVDSTLKIQPAKLEDSAVYLCASSQDGYNEQFFGPGTRLTVL.

The rearrangement uses TRBV7-2 and TRBJ1-4; D not resolved. The CDR3 covers 16 residues. The germline V gene has CDR1 SGHTA and CDR2 FQGNSA. V lost 3 bases and J lost 0, with 11 bases in between. The CDR3 DNA follows: TGTGCCAGCAGCTTGTTGGGTGGGGCAACTAATGAAAAACTGTTTTTT. Amino acid sequence: CASSLLGGATNEKLFF. Complete variable domain (other parts from reference TRBV7-2 and TRBJ1-4): GAGVSQSPSNKVTEKGKDVELRCDPISGHTALYWYRQSLGQGLEFLIYFQGNSAPDKSGLPSDRFSAERTGGSVSTLTIQRTQQEDSAVYLCASSLLGGATNEKLFFGSGTQLSVL.

V and J are TRBV6-2 or TRBV6-3 and TRBJ2-3, with 7 bases that match TRBD2. The length of the CDR3 is 13 residues. Unmatched junction bases numbered 4, after V lost 8 bases and J lost 2 bases. CDR1 and CDR2 from the germline V gene are MNHEY and SVGEGT. The CDR3 reads CASQAGNTDTQYF. DNA for the CDR3: TGTGCCAGCCAAGCGGGGAACACAGATACGCAGTATTTT.

This chain connects TRBV2 to TRBJ2-7; D is undetermined. CDR1 is SNHLY and CDR2 is FYNNEI in the germline V gene. This CDR3 is 14 amino acids long. Trimming removed 0 bases at V and 1 base at J, with 7 bases between. The CDR3 loop is CASSEALLSYEQYV. Written as DNA, the CDR3 is TGTGCCAGCAGTGAAGCGCTTCTTTCCTACGAGCAGTACGTC.